This TCR beta chain was sequenced during a study of T cell changes during pregnancy in multiple sclerosis. Data came from immunoSEQ multiplex PCR; TCRdb stores just in-frame clones and leaves some out. The sample consists of 85,000 to 130,000 clones, approximately 92% of them appearing once. Germline CDR1 reads SNHLY; CDR2 reads FYNNEI. The trim removed 4 bases at V and 2 bases at J, leaving 7 bases unmatched. The CDR3 consists of 16 residues. The J gene is TRBJ1-5, the V gene TRBV2; 8 positions match TRBD1. The receptor comes from a female donor with multiple sclerosis, enrolled in a pregnancy study. The sample consisted of peripheral blood, taken in the second trimester of pregnancy. CDR3 nucleotides: TGTGCCAGCAGTGGCAGAACGGGACAGGGCAATCAGCCCCAGCATTTT. It codes for CASSGRTGQGNQPQHF.